This TCR beta chain stems from a study of human T cells and chemical hapten exposure. The CDR3 extends over 15 amino acids. Germline V gene lookup returns CDR1 SGHDT and CDR2 YYEEEE. The V segment lost 4 bases and the J segment 7 bases; nucleotides outside the gene matches: 7. In the source study's methods: Individual samples carried between roughly 23,224 and 700,000 TCRs, with some 100,000 as the median. TCRdb recomputed calls from the 5' RACE reads with MiXCR, one row per CDR3 protein. These V and J calls originate from TCRdb's pipeline instead of the authors' own analysis. The repertoire holds under 150,000 distinct CDR3 sequences, with approximately 19% as singletons. Unfractionated whole blood was the source of the extracted total RNA. This clonotype was counted between two and nine times. Its matching antigen is unknown. Study-level results: Among TCRs, those above 1 in 1000 frequency were unaffected by DPC sensitization.

V gene TRBV5-6 combines with J gene TRBJ1-6, with 8 bases fitting TRBD1. The receptor comes from a human donor in good health. CDR3 sequence: CASSPETGVNSPLHF. Here the CDR3 DNA reads TGTGCCAGCAGCCCTGAGACAGGGGTGAATTCACCCCTCCACTTT.